This is a list of T cell receptor beta chains from one sample in a study of blood T cell repertoires in COVID-19. Produced via immunoSEQ multiplex PCR; TCRdb's table is partial and in-frame only. Among some 140,000 clones listed, around four fifths were seen once. The specimen was peripheral blood. These receptors originate from a man aged 60 to 75 who had recovered from COVID-19. Both conserved end residues are part of each CDR3. The D gene is left open where the match is weak. For some rows the clone size is stated as once, few or many, or as a class when expanded; others skip it.

J	D	size	V	CDR3	DNA
TRBJ1-6	-	-	TRBV11-1	CASSLSGDNSPLHF	TGTGCCAGCAGCTTATCAGGGGATAATTCACCCCTCCACTTT
TRBJ1-2	TRBD1	-	TRBV7-3	CASSLSRTGDYGYTF	TGTGCCAGCAGCTTATCGCGGACAGGGGACTATGGCTACACCTTC
TRBJ2-2	-	-	TRBV19	CASSISGQTGELFF	TGTGCCAGTAGTATTTCAGGACAGACCGGGGAGCTGTTTTTT
TRBJ1-6	TRBD1	few	TRBV13	CASSTGGGSPLHF	TGTGCCAGCAGCACAGGGGGCGGTTCACCCCTCCACTTT
TRBJ2-2	-	-	TRBV10-3	CAITGTLNTGELFF	TGTGCCATCACCGGGACTTTGAACACCGGGGAGCTGTTTTTT
TRBJ1-2	-	-	TRBV19	CASSIQGTNYGYTF	TGTGCCAGTAGTATTCAGGGAACTAACTATGGCTACACCTTC
TRBJ1-5	-	-	TRBV2	CASSEIGSNQPQHF	TGTGCCAGCAGTGAGATCGGTAGCAATCAGCCCCAGCATTTT
TRBJ2-3	TRBD2	-	TRBV6-6	CASSGSGGGADTQYF	TGTGCCAGCAGTGGCTCGGGCGGGGGGGCAGATACGCAGTATTTT
TRBJ1-2	TRBD1	-	TRBV7-3	CASSPGGDRSTLTYGYTF	TGTGCCAGCAGCCCCGGCGGGGACAGGAGTACACTTACTTATGGCTACACCTTC
TRBJ2-7	TRBD1	-	TRBV6-2/TRBV6-3	CASSYAQGAHEQYF	TGTGCCAGCAGTTACGCGCAGGGGGCCCACGAGCAGTACTTC
TRBJ1-3	TRBD1	-	TRBV6-5	CASSYNRGTGNTIYF	TGTGCCAGCAGTTACAACAGGGGTACTGGAAACACCATATATTTT
TRBJ1-5	-	-	TRBV6-6	CASSIQDQPQHF	TGTGCCAGCAGCATACAGGATCAGCCCCAGCATTTT